These 3 T cell receptor beta chains originate from one sample sequenced in a study of control samples from healthy donors and cancer patients. Only in-frame clones appear in the TCRdb table, and some are missing; sequencing was by immunoSEQ multiplex PCR. The sample consists of about 110,000 clones, about 83% of them appearing once. Input material: blood. The receptor source for this set is a woman aged 50 to 65 in good health.

V usage is TRBV28 and J usage is TRBJ2-1; 8 bases align to TRBD1. The germline V gene has CDR1 MDHEN and CDR2 SYDVKM. Trimming took 5 bases from V and 2 from J; bases not matched to a gene: 5. The CDR3 sequence is 15 residues long. CDR3 sequence: CASSPRDRPYNEQFF. For the CDR3, the DNA is TGTGCCAGCAGTCCCCGGGACAGGCCCTACAATGAGCAGTTCTTC. The full variable domain, in which reference TRBV28 and TRBJ2-1 provide the parts outside the CDR3, is DVKVTQSSRYLVKRTGEKVFLECVQDMDHENMFWYRQDPGLGLRLIYFSYDVKMKEKGDIPEGYSVSREKKERFSLILESASTNQTSMYLCASSPRDRPYNEQFFGPGTRLTVL.

This sequence joins TRBV5-5 and TRBJ1-5, with TRBD1 matching 9 bases. This CDR3 contains 18 residues. The V gene end was trimmed by 3 bases and the J gene end by 5 bases; junction bases not matched to a gene: 15. The germline gives CDR1 SGHKS, CDR2 YYEKEE (reference sequence). CDR3 protein: CASSSTLRDRVLHQPQHF. The CDR3 nucleotides are TGTGCCAGCAGCTCAACCCTACGGGACAGGGTTCTTCATCAGCCCCAGCATTTT.

The J gene is TRBJ2-5, the V gene TRBV6-6; TRBD2 agrees at 9 bases. This CDR3 is 15 amino acids long. Unmatched junction bases numbered 4, after V lost 0 bases and J lost 5 bases. Germline CDR1 and CDR2: MNHNY and SVGAGI (reference sequence). The chain's CDR3 is CASSYSGLARETQYF. Written as DNA, the CDR3 is TGTGCCAGCAGTTACTCTGGACTAGCGAGGGAGACCCAGTACTTC.